A single sample gave rise to the 13 T cell receptor beta chains below, sequenced in a study of T-cell memory formation after mild COVID-19. TCRdb re-called the 5' RACE reads with MiXCR, one entry per CDR3 protein. The table lists 35,000 to 50,000 distinct CDR3 sequences, 8.5% to 10% of them singletons. The sequencing input was PBMCs or a T cell subset sorted from them (not recorded which). The receptors here all came from an adult woman who had mild COVID-19 (a few samples of this study predate the infection). Cell type and time point are not known.

The V gene is TRBV9, the J gene TRBJ2-1; no clear D gene. Trimming stripped 4 bases from V and 0 bases from J, with 5 bases between. The CDR3 extends over 13 amino acids. Germline V gene sequence: CDR1 SGDLS, CDR2 YYNGEE. The CDR3 coding sequence is TGTGCCAGCAGCCTAAGCTCCTACAATGAGCAGTTCTTC. Translating gives CASSLSSYNEQFF.

This chain joins TRBV6-6 and TRBJ2-1; 8 nucleotides line up with TRBD2. The trim removed 5 bases at V and 3 bases at J, leaving 6 bases unmatched. CDR1 is MNHNY, CDR2 SVGAGI, per germline (reference sequence). The CDR3 consists of 15 residues. The CDR3 spells CASSTDGGVYNEQFF. The CDR3 nucleotides are TGTGCCAGCAGTACCGACGGGGGGGTCTACAATGAGCAGTTCTTC.

This clonotype showed up many times. J is TRBJ2-1 and V is TRBV15, with a tentative D call TRBD2 (6 bases). Trimming took off 3 bases at V and 10 bases at J, with 19 bases between the two ends. Germline V CDR1 and CDR2: LNHNV, YYDKDF (reference sequence). The CDR3 covers 15 residues. CDR3 sequence (DNA): TGTGCCACCAGCAGGGCGTACGGGGGTTCCCTAGAGCAGTTCTTC. As protein: CATSRAYGGSLEQFF. Supplemented by reference TRBV15 and TRBJ2-1, the full variable domain reads DAMVIQNPRYQVTQFGKPVTLSCSQTLNHNVMYWYQQKSSQAPKLLFHYYDKDFNNEADTPDNFQSRRPNTSFCFLDIRSPGLGDTAMYLCATSRAYGGSLEQFFGPGTRLTVL.

By frequency in the sample, this clonotype is medium-sized. The V call is TRBV3-1, the J call TRBJ2-1; the D gene is possibly TRBD2 (6 bases). V was shortened by 1 base and J by 4 bases, with 11 bases between the two germline ends. The germline CDR1 and CDR2 sequences are LGHDT and YNNKEL (reference sequence). This CDR3 spans 15 amino acids. Written as DNA, the CDR3 is TGTGCCAGCAGCCAAGGCGGGACTCCTTACAATGAGCAGTTCTTC. Its translation is CASSQGGTPYNEQFF.

This clonotype was seen ten or more times. The CDR3 DNA follows: TGTGCCAGCAGCTTAGTGGCCGGCGGGGTCTTCCTCACAGATACGCAGTATTTT. Translation: CASSLVAGGVFLTDTQYF. This chain uses TRBV7-9 with TRBJ2-3, with D possibly being TRBD2 (6 bases). V was pared by 1 base and J by 2 bases, with 19 bases between. Per germline, CDR1 SEHNR and CDR2 FQNEAQ (reference sequence). The CDR3 is made up of 18 amino acids.

The chain recombines TRBV20-1 with TRBJ2-3, with unresolved D. Germline CDR1 is DFQATT and CDR2 is SNEGSKA (reference sequence). This CDR3 contains 15 residues. Between the trimmed V and J ends, which lost 0 bases and 0 bases, there was a span of 10 bases. The CDR3 reads CSARDTVASTDTQYF. The CDR3 coding sequence is TGCAGTGCTAGAGACACTGTCGCTAGCACAGATACGCAGTATTTT.

This clonotype turned up a few times. This chain joins TRBV12-3 or TRBV12-4 and TRBJ1-2; the D gene is possibly TRBD1 (5 bases). The CDR3 is 13 amino acids. V shed 4 bases and J shed 8 bases, with 14 bases lying between them. CDR3 nucleotides: TGTGCCAGCAGTTCCCCCGGGACTAGCGGCTACACCTTC. Translation gives CASSSPGTSGYTF.

This clonotype was counted at least ten times. The chain combines TRBV4-2 with TRBJ2-7; D is undetermined. The CDR3 totals 13 residues. CDR1 and CDR2 (germline): LGHNA, YNFKEQ. V was pared by 0 bases and J by 7 bases, with 10 bases between. DNA of the CDR3: TGTGCCAGCAGCCAAGATTATGGATGGGAGCAGTACTTC. It is translated as CASSQDYGWEQYF.

This clonotype was seen only a few times. The rearrangement links TRBV28 to TRBJ2-4, with 7 positions matching TRBD2. The CDR3 loop spans 15 amino acids. Germline CDR1 MDHEN, CDR2 SYDVKM. After removal of 8 bases from V and 2 bases from J, the junction contained 9 bases not matched to a gene. The CDR3 spells CASCGMGGPKNIQYF. The CDR3 nucleotides are TGTGCCAGCTGTGGGATGGGAGGGCCCAAAAACATTCAGTACTTC.

At least ten counts were recorded for this clonotype. The chain has TRBV7-9 and TRBJ1-2; D is uncertain. Deletions cut 3 bases from V and 4 bases from J, with 15 bases between. The CDR3 is made up of 15 amino acids. Per germline, CDR1 SEHNR and CDR2 FQNEAQ (reference sequence). The CDR3 spells CASSFAETRIYGYTF. The CDR3 region has the DNA TGTGCCAGCAGCTTTGCAGAGACTCGGATCTATGGCTACACCTTC.

This clonotype was seen a few times. The V gene is TRBV12-3 or TRBV12-4, the J gene TRBJ2-3, with 7 bases that match TRBD1. Losses at the gene ends were 7 bases for V and 3 bases for J; bases not matched to a gene: 7. The CDR3 spans 14 residues. The CDR3 loop is CASTATGETDTQYF. The CDR3 DNA reads as TGTGCCAGCACCGCTACAGGGGAAACAGATACGCAGTATTTT.

The V and J genes are TRBV4-1 and TRBJ2-2, with D tentatively TRBD2 (6 bases). Germline assignment: CDR1 MGHRA and CDR2 YSYEKL. V lost 3 bases, J lost 6 bases, and 17 bases lay in between. CDR3 length: 16 residues. The DNA for the CDR3 is TGCGCCAGCAGCCAGGGGATCGCGGCGGGGCCCGGGGAGCTGTTTTTT. Protein sequence: CASSQGIAAGPGELFF.

This clonotype came up many times. This chain links TRBV29-1 with TRBJ1-1, with no clear D. Trimming removed 6 bases from V and 0 bases from J, with 8 bases in between. CDR1 is SQVTM and CDR2 is ANQGSEA in the germline V gene. This CDR3 region has 12 residues. CDR3 in amino acids: CSVGGLNTEAFF. The DNA of the CDR3 is TGCAGCGTCGGAGGCTTGAACACTGAAGCTTTCTTT.